Listed below are T cell receptor beta chains from one sample, sequenced in a study of blood T cell repertoires in COVID-19. The method was immunoSEQ multiplex PCR; TCRdb's version includes in-frame clones alone and lacks a portion of them. The data hold about 160,000 clones, with about nine tenths observed a single time. Sequenced: peripheral blood. All receptors derive from a woman aged 60-70 years with active or convalescent COVID-19. Each CDR3 is given with its conserved first and last residue. The D gene is left open where the match is weak. Clone size appears in some rows only: once, few, many, or a class for an expanded clone.

v_call: TRBV5-4
d_call: TRBD1
clone_size: -
j_call: TRBJ1-4
cdr3_nt: TGTGCCAGCAGCAAAGGACAGGGGGCTATTAATGAAAAACTGTTTTTT
cdr3_aa: CASSKGQGAINEKLFF

v_call: TRBV7-3
d_call: TRBD1
clone_size: -
j_call: TRBJ1-2
cdr3_nt: TGTGCCAGCAGCTTAACGAAGACAGGGCCCGGCTACACCTTC
cdr3_aa: CASSLTKTGPGYTF

v_call: TRBV19
d_call: -
clone_size: -
j_call: TRBJ1-5
cdr3_nt: TGTGCCAGTATGTTCCGGGGAGGTCAGCCCCAGCATTTT
cdr3_aa: CASMFRGGQPQHF

v_call: TRBV24-1
d_call: TRBD1
clone_size: -
j_call: TRBJ1-2
cdr3_nt: TGTGCCACCAGTGATAGGGACAGTGGTGGCTACACCTTC
cdr3_aa: CATSDRDSGGYTF

v_call: TRBV7-2
d_call: TRBD2
clone_size: -
j_call: TRBJ2-7
cdr3_nt: TGTGCCAGCAGCTTAGTGGCGGGGGGACTATACGAGCAGTACTTC
cdr3_aa: CASSLVAGGLYEQYF

v_call: TRBV4-1
d_call: -
clone_size: -
j_call: TRBJ2-5
cdr3_nt: TGCGCCAGCAGCCAATGGCGAGGCGAGACCCAGTACTTC
cdr3_aa: CASSQWRGETQYF

v_call: TRBV29-1
d_call: TRBD1
clone_size: -
j_call: TRBJ2-2
cdr3_nt: TGCAGCGTACGGACAGGGGGCGACACCGGGGAGCTGTTTTTT
cdr3_aa: CSVRTGGDTGELFF

v_call: TRBV4-1
d_call: -
clone_size: -
j_call: TRBJ1-2
cdr3_nt: TGCGCCAGCAGCCTGAGGGCAGGAGAATCCTATGGCTACACCTTC
cdr3_aa: CASSLRAGESYGYTF

v_call: TRBV19
d_call: -
clone_size: -
j_call: TRBJ1-2
cdr3_nt: TGTGCCAGTAGTACCCAAGGGGATTATGGCTACACCTTC
cdr3_aa: CASSTQGDYGYTF

v_call: TRBV4-2
d_call: -
clone_size: -
j_call: TRBJ2-7
cdr3_nt: TGTGCCAGCAGCCAGGATAGCGCCGGGAACTCCTACGAGCAGTACTTC
cdr3_aa: CASSQDSAGNSYEQYF

v_call: TRBV5-6
d_call: -
clone_size: once
j_call: TRBJ1-2
cdr3_nt: TGTGCCAGCAGCCTAGGGGGTTCGGACTATGGCTACACCTTC
cdr3_aa: CASSLGGSDYGYTF

v_call: TRBV6-5
d_call: -
clone_size: -
j_call: TRBJ1-2
cdr3_nt: TGTGCCAGCAGTTACTCAGGGGTGGCTGGCTACACCTTC
cdr3_aa: CASSYSGVAGYTF

v_call: TRBV6-5
d_call: TRBD1
clone_size: -
j_call: TRBJ1-6
cdr3_nt: TGTGCCAGCAGTTATTACAGGGGGACTCCCCTCCACTTT
cdr3_aa: CASSYYRGTPLHF

v_call: TRBV10-3
d_call: TRBD1
clone_size: -
j_call: TRBJ1-2
cdr3_nt: TGTGCCAGCCGGGACAGGGGAAAGAACTATGGCTACACCTTC
cdr3_aa: CASRDRGKNYGYTF

v_call: TRBV19
d_call: -
clone_size: -
j_call: TRBJ2-7
cdr3_nt: TGTGCCAGTAGTATAGACGGCAGCCTGGGGGGTTACGAGCAGTACTTC
cdr3_aa: CASSIDGSLGGYEQYF

v_call: TRBV3-1/TRBV3-2
d_call: -
clone_size: -
j_call: TRBJ2-5
cdr3_nt: TGTGCCAGCAGCCAATCGGACTGGCAGGAGACCCAGTACTTC
cdr3_aa: CASSQSDWQETQYF

v_call: TRBV6-5
d_call: -
clone_size: -
j_call: TRBJ1-2
cdr3_nt: TGTGCCACCAACAGCCCTAACTATGGCTACACCTTC
cdr3_aa: CATNSPNYGYTF

v_call: TRBV6-5
d_call: -
clone_size: -
j_call: TRBJ1-3
cdr3_nt: TGTGCCAGCAGTTACTCGTGGAGGACTGGAAACACCATATATTTT
cdr3_aa: CASSYSWRTGNTIYF

v_call: TRBV7-8
d_call: -
clone_size: -
j_call: TRBJ2-7
cdr3_nt: TGTGCCAGCAGCTCCTCAAGGGGCGGAGAGACCTACGAGCAGTACTTC
cdr3_aa: CASSSSRGGETYEQYF

v_call: TRBV11-2
d_call: -
clone_size: many
j_call: TRBJ2-5
cdr3_nt: TGTGCCAGCAGCCTACGGGGTTTAGGGTTAAGCCAAGAGACCCAGTACTTC
cdr3_aa: CASSLRGLGLSQETQYF

v_call: TRBV11-2
d_call: TRBD1
clone_size: once
j_call: TRBJ2-3
cdr3_nt: TGTGCCAGCAGCCCTAGGACAGGGGCGGACACAGATACGCAGTATTTT
cdr3_aa: CASSPRTGADTDTQYF

v_call: TRBV7-2
d_call: TRBD1
clone_size: -
j_call: TRBJ2-7
cdr3_nt: TGTGCCAGCAGCTTGGGACAGCACTCCTACGAGCAGTACTTC
cdr3_aa: CASSLGQHSYEQYF

v_call: TRBV10-3
d_call: -
clone_size: -
j_call: TRBJ1-4
cdr3_nt: TGTGCCATCAGTGACAGGGTGACGGAAAAACTGTTTTTT
cdr3_aa: CAISDRVTEKLFF

v_call: TRBV7-2
d_call: TRBD1
clone_size: -
j_call: TRBJ2-1
cdr3_nt: TGTGCCAGCAGCCCTAACCCGGGACAGGGAAAGGAGCAGTTCTTC
cdr3_aa: CASSPNPGQGKEQFF